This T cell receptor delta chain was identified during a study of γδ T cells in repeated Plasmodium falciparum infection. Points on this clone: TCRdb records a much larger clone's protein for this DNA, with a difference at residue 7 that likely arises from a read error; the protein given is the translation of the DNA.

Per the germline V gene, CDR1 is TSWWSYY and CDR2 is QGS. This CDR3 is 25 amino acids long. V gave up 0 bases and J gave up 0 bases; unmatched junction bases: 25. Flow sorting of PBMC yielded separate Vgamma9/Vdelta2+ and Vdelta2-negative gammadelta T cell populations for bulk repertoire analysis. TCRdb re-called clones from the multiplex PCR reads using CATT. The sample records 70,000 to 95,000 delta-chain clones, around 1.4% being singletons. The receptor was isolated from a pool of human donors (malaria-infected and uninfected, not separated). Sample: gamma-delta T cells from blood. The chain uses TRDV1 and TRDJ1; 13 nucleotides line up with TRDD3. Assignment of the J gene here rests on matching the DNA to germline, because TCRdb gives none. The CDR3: CALGELPLPLYWGIREPLYTDKLIF. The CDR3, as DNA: TGTGCTCTTGGGGAACTTCCCCTCCCCCTTTACTGGGGGATACGTGAACCGTTGTACACCGATAAACTCATCTTT.